The 21 T cell receptor beta chains in this list originate from one sample, sequenced in a study of read filtering for tumor transcriptome and immune sequencing. Molecular barcoded adaptors covering alpha/delta and beta/gamma chains were used on around 400 ng RNA. TCRdb re-called the reads through MiXCR, storing one row per CDR3 protein. The sample has 100,000 to 150,000 distinct CDR3 sequences; 13% are singletons. What was sequenced was a population of CD138-negative cells sorted from bone marrow. The receptors shown here come from a donor aged 40 or over with multiple myeloma.

In this sample, this clonotype turned up many times. V is TRBV20-1 and J is TRBJ2-7; D is undetermined. Germline CDR1 and CDR2: DFQATT and SNEGSKA (reference sequence). The V end lost 0 bases, the J end lost 7 bases, and 19 bases lay between the germline ends. CDR3 length: 15 residues. For the CDR3, the DNA is TGCAGTGCTAGAGATGGGCTAGTGTCTGTTGCGGAGCAGTACTTC. It is translated as CSARDGLVSVAEQYF.

This clonotype was counted ten times or more. V usage is TRBV5-1 and J usage is TRBJ2-1, with D unresolved. Germline CDR1 SGHRS, CDR2 YFSETQ. The V end was cut by 4 bases, the J end by 0 bases, with 11 bases between. CDR3 length: 15 amino acids. The chain's CDR3 is CASSPRHGSYNEQFF. For the CDR3, the DNA is TGCGCCAGCAGCCCCAGACACGGCTCCTACAATGAGCAGTTCTTC.

Comments on this clonotype: The junction shows a germline mismatch at one end, possibly a read error. The chain joins TRBV2 to TRBJ1-4, with a tentative D call TRBD1 (5 bases). CDR3 length equals 16 residues. Germline V gene lookup returns CDR1 SNHLY and CDR2 FYNNEI. The CDR3 protein is CAGSNQGELTYEKLFF. The CDR3 region has the DNA TGTGCCGGCAGCAACCAGGGAGAGCTGACTTACGAAAAACTGTTTTTT.

This clonotype was detected many times. This chain links TRBV5-1 with TRBJ2-2; possibly TRBD1 or TRBD2 for D (6 bases each). The germline V gene has CDR1 SGHRS and CDR2 YFSETQ. This CDR3 has 14 residues. V lost 6 bases and J lost 5, with 14 bases in between. The CDR3 DNA is TGCGCCAGCACCAGCGGAGGGGGGACCGGGGAGCTGTTTTTT. It yields the protein CASTSGGGTGELFF.

The table lists this clonotype with many counts. The chain joins TRBV6-1 to TRBJ1-4, with D possibly TRBD1 on 6 matching bases. Germline V lookup: CDR1 MNHNS, CDR2 SASEGT. This CDR3 is 14 amino acids long. Between the trimmed V and J ends, which lost 7 bases and 7 bases, there was a span of 16 bases. CDR3 in amino acids: CASNNGQLVEKLFF. The CDR3 bases are TGTGCCAGCAATAATGGACAGCTTGTTGAAAAACTGTTTTTT.

This clonotype was seen repeatedly, ten times or more. V gene TRBV20-1 combines with J gene TRBJ1-5; perhaps TRBD1 as D (5 bases). The CDR3 is made up of 15 amino acids. V dropped 6 bases and J dropped 1 base, with 16 bases sitting between them. Germline-derived CDR1 and CDR2 are DFQATT and SNEGSKA (reference sequence). The CDR3 DNA follows: TGCAGTGCCCCTGATCCGGGACGGAGCAATCAGCCCCAGCATTTT. This sequence encodes CSAPDPGRSNQPQHF.

V is TRBV6-2 or TRBV6-3 and J is TRBJ2-1, with 8 bases aligning to TRBD2. CDR1 is MNHEY and CDR2 is SVGEGT in the germline V gene. CDR3 length: 17 residues. V lost 4 bases and J lost 3; bases outside the gene matches: 11. The chain's CDR3 is CASSSFLAGGNYNEQFF. CDR3 nucleotides: TGTGCCAGCAGTTCCTTCCTCGCGGGAGGTAACTACAATGAGCAGTTCTTC.

The table lists this clonotype with a few counts. The rearrangement links TRBV5-1 to TRBJ2-4, with D maybe TRBD2 (6 bases). Per the germline V gene, CDR1 is SGHRS and CDR2 is YFSETQ. The CDR3 spans 16 residues. V was clipped by 0 bases and J by 3 bases, with 13 bases between them. CDR3 amino acids: CASSLEMASVKNIQYF. In DNA form, the CDR3 reads TGCGCCAGCAGCTTGGAAATGGCTAGCGTCAAAAACATTCAGTACTTC.

This clonotype has only a few counts. The chain links TRBV5-1 to TRBJ2-5, with 10 bases aligning to TRBD1. Germline loops: CDR1 SGHRS, CDR2 YFSETQ. Trimming at V came to 3 bases and at J to 5 bases, leaving 7 bases not matched to a gene. This CDR3 contains 15 residues. CDR3 coding DNA: TGCGCCAGCAGCTCAGGGGACAGGGGAGAGGAGACCCAGTACTTC. Amino acids: CASSSGDRGEETQYF. Looking up the rest from reference TRBV5-1 and TRBJ2-5 gives the full variable domain: KAGVTQTPRYLIKTRGQQVTLSCSPISGHRSVSWYQQTPGQGLQFLFEYFSETQRNKGNFPGRFSGRQFSNSRSEMNVSTLELGDSALYLCASSSGDRGEETQYFGPGTRLLVL.

The chain links TRBV20-1 to TRBJ2-2, with 9 bases lining up with TRBD1. Per the germline V gene, CDR1 is DFQATT and CDR2 is SNEGSKA (reference sequence). The ends lost 1 base at V and 2 bases at J; junction bases unmatched: 8. CDR3 length: 17 residues. The CDR3 sequence: CSARGTGVVGNTGELFF. The DNA for the CDR3 is TGCAGTGCTAGAGGGACAGGGGTGGTGGGAAACACCGGGGAGCTGTTTTTT.

This clonotype was picked up many times. The rearrangement joins TRBV6-6 to TRBJ2-3, with 10 positions matching TRBD1. V dropped 6 bases and J dropped 3; count of bases not matched to a gene: 9. This CDR3 is built from 16 residues. Per the germline V gene, CDR1 is MNHNY and CDR2 is SVGAGI (reference sequence). The CDR3 DNA sequence: TGTGCCAGCAGGGACATCGGGACAGGGGTAACAGATACGCAGTATTTT. This gives the protein CASRDIGTGVTDTQYF.

Concerning this clonotype itself: A much more abundant neighbour one base away suggests this may be a read error. J is TRBJ2-1 and V is TRBV10-3, with a tentative D call TRBD2 (5 bases). From germline, CDR1 is ENHRY and CDR2 SYGVKD. The CDR3 is made up of 16 amino acids. Trimming cost V 6 bases and J 2 bases, with 17 bases left between them. CDR3: CAISGGISGTYNEQFF. CDR3 sequence (DNA): TGTGCCATCAGCGGAGGAATAAGCGGTACCTACAATGAGCAGTTCTTC.

This rearrangement joins TRBV19 to TRBJ2-1; D not resolved. V shed 3 bases and J shed 8 bases, with 17 bases lying between them. The CDR3 sequence is 15 residues long. Germline V gene data show CDR1 as LNHDA and CDR2 as SQIVND (reference sequence). CDR3 DNA: TGTGCCAGTAGTATCCTTCCGCGTGGGATCGATGAGCAGTTCTTC. This sequence encodes CASSILPRGIDEQFF.

Ten or more counts support this clonotype. The J gene is TRBJ2-1, the V gene TRBV6-6, with 10 bases that match TRBD2. Germline CDR1 is MNHNY and CDR2 is SVGAGI (reference sequence). The CDR3 sequence is 15 residues long. V dropped 7 bases and J dropped 5; count of bases not matched to a gene: 8. CDR3: CASTLQLAGHNEQFF. DNA for the CDR3: TGTGCCAGCACCTTACAACTAGCGGGACACAATGAGCAGTTCTTC.

Many counts were recorded for this clonotype. Without the conserved terminal phenylalanine or tryptophan, this CDR3 likely stems from a read error. The DNA is omitted, as the CDR3 cannot be located on it reliably, and the CDR3 follows TCRdb's listing. The chain recombines TRBV5-5 with TRBJ1-1; the table's D call TRBD1 went unverified against the DNA. The CDR3 totals 14 residues, both ends included. The V gene's germline CDR1 is SGHKS and CDR2 YYEKEE (reference sequence). CDR3 residues: CASSLNPLLGHPTT.

V is TRBV13 and J is TRBJ2-7, with 9 nucleotides matching TRBD1. V lost 5 bases to trimming and J lost 5 bases; unmatched junction nucleotides: 10. The CDR3 is made up of 15 amino acids. The germline CDR1 and CDR2 sequences are PRHDT and FYEKMQ (reference sequence). The chain's CDR3 is CASSLSGQGRHEQYF. As DNA, the CDR3 is TGTGCCAGCAGCCTCTCAGGACAGGGGAGGCACGAGCAGTACTTC.

This clonotype turned up a few times. A much larger clone differs by one base, so this may be a read error. The CDR3 reads CSISESGTAQAFF. CDR3 in DNA: TGTTCCATCAGTGAGTCGGGGACAGCCCAAGCTTTCTTT. The V gene is TRBV10-3, the J gene TRBJ1-1, with TRBD1 identical over 7 bases. The CDR3 is made up of 13 amino acids. The germline CDR1 and CDR2 sequences are ENHRY and SYGVKD.

This clonotype was counted many times. The V gene is TRBV7-2, the J gene TRBJ1-1; D is unclear. V shed 7 bases and J shed 2 bases, with 14 bases lying between them. The CDR3 spans 14 residues. Germline V gene sequence: CDR1 SGHTA, CDR2 FQGNSA. The CDR3 is CASNEYPGNTEAFF. The CDR3 nucleotides read TGTGCCAGCAACGAATATCCCGGTAACACTGAAGCTTTCTTT.

In its sample, this clonotype was seen many times. This chain connects TRBV18 to TRBJ2-1; 9 bases fit TRBD1. Germline CDR1 reads KGHSH; CDR2 reads LQKENI. The V gene end was trimmed by 4 bases and the J gene end by 8 bases; junction bases not matched to a gene: 12. CDR3 length: 16 residues. The CDR3 loop reads CASSRDRASGTDEQFF. CDR3 DNA: TGTGCCAGCTCACGGGACAGGGCCTCGGGGACCGATGAGCAGTTCTTC.

In this sample, this clonotype turned up many times. The chain couples TRBV15 to TRBJ2-2, with D uncertain. The CDR3 is 13 residues long. Trimming cost V 5 bases and J 6 bases, with 10 bases left between them. From germline, CDR1 is LNHNV and CDR2 YYDKDF (reference sequence). The CDR3 region is CATSDPWAGELFF. The CDR3 DNA follows: TGTGCCACCAGCGACCCGTGGGCCGGGGAGCTGTTTTTT.

This clonotype has at least ten counts. V is TRBV5-1 and J is TRBJ1-2; D is ambiguous. V dropped 1 base and J dropped 4 bases, with 8 bases sitting between them. Germline-derived CDR1 and CDR2 are SGHRS and YFSETQ. This CDR3 spans 13 amino acids. CDR3 nucleotides: TGCGCCAGCAGCTTGAACACAGCCTATGGCTACACCTTC. Its protein product is CASSLNTAYGYTF.